Presented here are 30 T cell receptor beta chains from one specimen sequenced in a study of T cells after yellow fever vaccination. TCRdb recomputed calls from the 5' RACE reads with MiXCR, one row per CDR3 protein. The sample yields some 300,000 distinct CDR3 sequences, roughly 8.3% seen once. The input for sequencing was PBMCs, taken about 49 days after the first yellow fever vaccination. The receptors come from a man aged 18 to 35 who received the YFV17D yellow fever vaccine.

The chain joins TRBV5-1 to TRBJ1-2, with a tentative D call TRBD1 (5 bases). The length of the CDR3 is 14 residues. The germline gives CDR1 SGHRS, CDR2 YFSETQ. V was clipped by 6 bases and J by 5 bases, with 17 bases between them. In nucleotides, the CDR3 is TGCGCCAGCAATGTCGGCGCAGGGCGGTATGGCTACACCTTC. Translating gives CASNVGAGRYGYTF.

This clonotype was recorded a few times. The chain has TRBV5-4 and TRBJ1-2; TRBD1 is a possible D gene (6 bases). CDR1 SGHNT and CDR2 YYREEE come from the germline V gene (reference sequence). V dropped 0 bases and J dropped 2 bases, with 8 bases sitting between them. The CDR3 covers 14 residues. This CDR3 reads CASSLEGGNYGYTF. In nucleotides, the CDR3 is TGTGCCAGCAGCTTGGAAGGGGGAAACTATGGCTACACCTTC.

This clonotype has a count of ten or more. The V call is TRBV7-3, the J call TRBJ2-1; 11 positions agree with TRBD2. Germline assignment: CDR1 SGHTA and CDR2 FQGTGA. With 4 bases clipped from V and 0 bases from J, the junction kept 8 bases outside the gene matches. The CDR3 totals 18 residues. For the CDR3, the DNA is TGTGCCAGCAGCTCGTTAGGGACTAGCGGTTCCTCCTACAATGAGCAGTTCTTC. Residues: CASSSLGTSGSSYNEQFF. Based on the CDR3 plus reference TRBV7-3 and TRBJ2-1, the full variable domain is GAGVSQTPSNKVTEKGKYVELRCDPISGHTALYWYRQSLGQGPEFLIYFQGTGAADDSGLPNDRFFAVRPEGSVSTLKIQRTERGDSAVYLCASSSLGTSGSSYNEQFFGPGTRLTVL.

The genes are TRBV5-6 and TRBJ2-5, with D unresolved. The CDR3 loop spans 14 amino acids. Trimming removed 2 bases from V and 3 bases from J, with 11 bases in between. Germline V gene sequence: CDR1 SGHDT, CDR2 YYEEEE. The CDR3, as DNA: TGTGCCAGCAGCTTTCCTCCTGGGGAAGAGACCCAGTACTTC. The encoded protein is CASSFPPGEETQYF.

The V and J genes are TRBV9 and TRBJ1-2, with 8 bases identical to TRBD1. This CDR3 has 15 residues. With 4 bases clipped from V and 4 bases from J, the junction kept 9 bases outside the gene matches. CDR1 and CDR2 from the germline V gene are SGDLS and YYNGEE. CDR3 nucleotide sequence: TGTGCCAGCAGCCCGTGGACAGGGCTAGGCTATGGCTACACCTTC. Protein product: CASSPWTGLGYGYTF.

The chain carries TRBV6-1 and TRBJ2-1; possibly TRBD1 for D (6 bases). In germline, CDR1 is MNHNS, CDR2 SASEGT. The CDR3 runs to 14 residues. Between the trimmed V and J ends, which lost 6 bases and 7 bases, there was a span of 16 bases. The CDR3 DNA reads as TGTGCCAGCAGGGCCGCAGGGGCTGGGAATGAGCAGTTCTTC. Translation gives CASRAAGAGNEQFF.

This clonotype showed up just a few times. The rearrangement joins TRBV20-1 to TRBJ1-2; D remains ambiguous. Between the trimmed V and J ends, which lost 3 bases and 8 bases, there was a span of 19 bases. CDR3 length: 14 residues. Per the germline V gene, CDR1 is DFQATT and CDR2 is SNEGSKA (reference sequence). The CDR3 loop reads CSASTSMGQGGYTF. As DNA, the CDR3 is TGCAGTGCTAGTACCTCTATGGGTCAAGGCGGCTACACCTTC.

The gene calls are TRBV7-2 and TRBJ2-1; the D gene is possibly TRBD1 (5 bases). Germline-derived CDR1 and CDR2 are SGHTA and FQGNSA. This CDR3 is built from 16 residues. The V end was cut by 1 base, the J end by 8 bases, with 18 bases between. The CDR3 DNA reads as TGTGCCAGCAGCTTAGTTTTTTCCAGGGAATTCGATGAGCAGTTCTTC. This codes for CASSLVFSREFDEQFF.

This clonotype was recorded a few times. The chain recombines TRBV7-9 with TRBJ1-4; weak D call: TRBD1 (6 bases). The germline gives CDR1 SEHNR, CDR2 FQNEAQ (reference sequence). Trimming cost V 0 bases and J 7 bases, with 12 bases left between them. The CDR3 runs 15 residues. Here the CDR3 reads CASSLAQIRGEKLFF. DNA for the CDR3: TGTGCCAGCAGCTTAGCGCAGATCAGGGGTGAAAAACTGTTTTTT.

This clonotype occurred a few times. The CDR3 DNA reads as TGTGCCAGCAGCTTAGTCCTTAGAAGCGGCTCCTACAATGAGCAGTTCTTC. Its translation is CASSLVLRSGSYNEQFF. J is TRBJ2-1 and V is TRBV7-2; TRBD2 is a possible D gene (5 bases). V was pared by 1 base and J by 0 bases, with 13 bases between. Germline values: CDR1 SGHTA, CDR2 FQGNSA. The CDR3 runs 17 residues.

The chain employs TRBV5-8 and TRBJ2-4; unclear D gene. Per germline, CDR1 SGHTS and CDR2 YDEGEE. The CDR3 is 11 residues long. Between the trimmed V and J ends, which lost 5 bases and 8 bases, there was a span of 8 bases. CDR3 in DNA: TGTGCCAGCAGTACATTAGACATTCAGTACTTC. Its protein is CASSTLDIQYF.

This chain uses TRBV7-9 with TRBJ2-5; D uncertain. V lost 0 bases to trimming and J lost 5 bases, with 13 bases between them. The germline V gene encodes CDR1 SEHNR and CDR2 FQNEAQ (reference sequence). This CDR3 has 15 residues. Here the CDR3 reads CASSLAYSPVETQYF. CDR3 DNA: TGTGCCAGCAGCTTAGCGTATTCCCCGGTCGAGACCCAGTACTTC.

This chain links TRBV7-8 with TRBJ2-3, with a possible D match to TRBD2 (5 bases). V was trimmed by 5 bases and J by 2 bases, leaving 8 bases between them. Germline loops: CDR1 SGHVS, CDR2 FQNEAQ. The CDR3 spans 13 residues. The CDR3 DNA reads TGTGCCAGCAGCCCGGGAATCACAGATACGCAGTATTTT. As protein: CASSPGITDTQYF. Full variable domain (missing parts from reference TRBV7-8 and TRBJ2-3): GAGVSQSPRYKVAKRGQDVALRCDPISGHVSLFWYQQALGQGPEFLTYFQNEAQLDKSGLPSDRFFAERPEGSVSTLKIQRTQQEDSAVYLCASSPGITDTQYFGPGTRLTVL.

This clonotype was seen a few times. The chain uses TRBV6-5 and TRBJ2-5; D perhaps matches TRBD2 (7 bases). Deletions cut 2 bases from V and 5 bases from J, with 15 bases between. Germline V gene data show CDR1 as MNHEY and CDR2 as SVGAGI. CDR3 length: 15 residues. The CDR3: CASSYGGGRLETQYF. The DNA of the CDR3 is TGTGCCAGCAGTTACGGGGGGGGCCGGTTGGAGACCCAGTACTTC.

This clonotype was observed at least ten times. This rearrangement joins TRBV5-5 to TRBJ2-7, with D perhaps matching TRBD2 (6 bases). Germline V gene sequence: CDR1 SGHKS, CDR2 YYEKEE (reference sequence). The CDR3 spans 13 residues. Trimming shortened V by 4 bases and J by 6 bases, and 14 bases separated the two germline ends. The CDR3, as DNA: TGTGCCAGCAGCGAGAATTGGGGAGGCGAGCAGTACGTC. Translation: CASSENWGGEQYV.

The chain combines TRBV11-2 with TRBJ2-6; tentative D call: TRBD2 (5 bases). Germline values: CDR1 SGHAT, CDR2 FQNNGV. V was trimmed by 5 bases and J by 12 bases, leaving 11 bases between them. The CDR3 extends over 12 amino acids. The CDR3 nucleotides are TGTGCCAGCAGCCCCCCAGGAGGCGTCCTGACTTTC. Its protein product is CASSPPGGVLTF. Full variable domain (rest looked up from reference TRBV11-2 and TRBJ2-6): EAGVAQSPRYKIIEKRQSVAFWCNPISGHATLYWYQQILGQGPKLLIQFQNNGVVDDSQLPKDRFSAERLKGVDSTLKIQPAKLEDSAVYLCASSPPGGVLTFGAGSRLTVL.

This clonotype was found many times. A junction end diverges from the germline sequence, so it may reflect a read error. The chain uses TRBV5-6 and TRBJ1-4, with unresolved D. The CDR3 covers 13 residues. Per germline, CDR1 SGHDT and CDR2 YYEEEE. CDR3 amino acids: CASSLGATPAPDF. CDR3 sequence (DNA): TGTGCCAGCAGCTTGGGGGCCACCCCGGCCCCCGATTTT.

In this sample, this clonotype turned up many times. CDR3 loop: CASSLGLAEQETQYF. In nucleotides, the CDR3 is TGCGCCAGCAGCCTGGGACTAGCGGAACAAGAGACCCAGTACTTC. The chain recombines TRBV5-1 with TRBJ2-5; TRBD2 matches at 11 bases. Losses at the gene ends were 4 bases for V and 2 bases for J; bases not matched to a gene: 4. Germline V gene sequence: CDR1 SGHRS, CDR2 YFSETQ. The CDR3 length is 15 residues.

There are a few counts of this clonotype. This sequence joins TRBV6-6 and TRBJ1-2; D perhaps matches TRBD1 (5 bases). CDR3 length: 13 amino acids. Germline V gene lookup returns CDR1 MNHNY and CDR2 SVGAGI (reference sequence). The V end lost 7 bases, the J end lost 2 bases, and 11 bases lay between the germline ends. The CDR3 region has the DNA TGTGCCAGCAAAAACGGGGGGAACTATGGCTACACCTTC. It is translated as CASKNGGNYGYTF.

This clonotype appeared a few times. The gene calls are TRBV29-1 and TRBJ1-1; D may be TRBD1 (6 bases). V was pared by 8 bases and J by 4 bases, with 14 bases between. The CDR3 is 12 residues long. The germline gives CDR1 SQVTM, CDR2 ANQGSEA. The CDR3 DNA follows: TGCAGCACCAACAGGGATCGCACTGAAGCTTTCTTT. It specifies CSTNRDRTEAFF.

This clonotype was picked up a small number of times. This chain links TRBV5-1 with TRBJ2-3, with D tentatively TRBD1 (7 bases). CDR3 length: 14 amino acids. V dropped 5 bases and J dropped 6 bases, with 16 bases sitting between them. From germline, CDR1 is SGHRS and CDR2 YFSETQ. The CDR3: CASSPEGARDTQYF. The CDR3 DNA reads TGCGCCAGCAGTCCGGAGGGGGCGCGGGATACGCAGTATTTT.

This clonotype was seen many times. This sequence joins TRBV5-6 and TRBJ2-5, with 11 positions matching TRBD2. From germline, CDR1 is SGHDT and CDR2 YYEEEE. Trimming took 0 bases from V and 5 from J; bases not matched to a gene: 3. The CDR3 contains 15 residues. CDR3 protein: CASSLASGGFETQYF. The CDR3 coding sequence is TGTGCCAGCAGCTTGGCTAGCGGGGGGTTCGAGACCCAGTACTTC.

This clonotype was observed a few times. The genes are TRBV14 and TRBJ2-1; 11 bases line up with TRBD2. V shed 0 bases, J shed 8 bases, and the junction held 9 bases outside the gene matches. The germline V gene has CDR1 SGHDN and CDR2 FVKESK. The CDR3 has 17 residues. The chain's CDR3 is CASSQESGLAGGDEQFF. In nucleotides, the CDR3 is TGTGCCAGCAGCCAAGAAAGCGGGCTAGCGGGGGGTGATGAGCAGTTCTTC.

This rearrangement joins TRBV2 to TRBJ2-7; no firm D call. The V end was cut by 2 bases, the J end by 2 bases, with 10 bases between. This CDR3 is 14 amino acids long. Germline CDR1 SNHLY, CDR2 FYNNEI. The CDR3 spells CASSEREQTYEQYV. In DNA, the CDR3 is TGTGCCAGCAGTGAAAGGGAACAGACCTACGAGCAGTACGTC.

This clonotype has just a few counts. The chain has TRBV20-1 and TRBJ2-7, with D perhaps matching TRBD1 (6 bases). The CDR3 is made up of 15 amino acids. V shed 0 bases and J shed 5 bases, with 17 bases lying between them. Germline V gene sequence: CDR1 DFQATT, CDR2 SNEGSKA (reference sequence). CDR3 loop: CSARDSYTGLHEQYF. The DNA of the CDR3 is TGCAGTGCTAGAGATTCCTATACAGGGCTCCACGAGCAGTACTTC.

This clonotype has just a few counts. The J gene is TRBJ1-5, the V gene TRBV6-6; unclear D gene. This CDR3 has 13 residues. V lost 5 bases and J 6 bases, leaving 11 bases between the germline ends. Germline V gene data show CDR1 as MNHNY and CDR2 as SVGAGI (reference sequence). The CDR3 here is CASSTSGFQPQHF. CDR3 DNA sequence: TGTGCCAGCAGTACCTCGGGGTTTCAGCCCCAGCATTTT.

This clonotype was seen more than once but under ten times. The chain employs TRBV7-2 and TRBJ1-2; D not certain. The CDR3 has 12 amino acids. The ends were cut back, 8 bases at V and 8 bases at J, with 15 bases in the middle. Germline CDR1 reads SGHTA; CDR2 reads FQGNSA. CDR3 DNA sequence: TGTGCCAGCGTCTCCCGGGCCGCAGGCTACACCTTC. The encoded protein is CASVSRAAGYTF.

CDR3 sequence (DNA): TGTGCCAGCAGCTTAGACCGCCTCTGGGGCGCTCGGACAACCGACGCAGATACGCAGTATTTT. It encodes CASSLDRLWGARTTDADTQYF. The V call is TRBV7-8, the J call TRBJ2-3; a possible D gene is TRBD1 (5 bases). Germline V gene data show CDR1 as SGHVS and CDR2 as FQNEAQ. CDR3 length equals 21 residues. Trimming stripped 1 base from V and 4 bases from J, with 30 bases between. The complete variable domain, with remaining parts taken from reference TRBV7-8 and TRBJ2-3, reads GAGVSQSPRYKVAKRGQDVALRCDPISGHVSLFWYQQALGQGPEFLTYFQNEAQLDKSGLPSDRFFAERPEGSVSTLKIQRTQQEDSAVYLCASSLDRLWGARTTDADTQYFGPGTRLTVL.

This clonotype was seen only a few times. This chain joins TRBV19 and TRBJ2-7; either TRBD1 or TRBD2 may fit D (5 bases each). The germline V and J ends were trimmed by 8 bases and 2 bases, with 19 bases remaining between them. Germline V lookup: CDR1 LNHDA, CDR2 SQIVND (reference sequence). The CDR3 is 15 residues long. DNA of the CDR3: TGTGCCAGTGGGGCCGGGACCGTGGGGACCTACGAGCAGTACTTC. The encoded protein is CASGAGTVGTYEQYF.

The genes are TRBV20-1 and TRBJ1-5; 7 bases match TRBD1. V trimming: 0 bases; J trimming: 2 bases; junction bases outside the gene matches: 4. The CDR3 length is 15 residues. The germline gives CDR1 DFQATT, CDR2 SNEGSKA (reference sequence). Here the CDR3 reads CSARDPQGGNQPQHF. The DNA for the CDR3 is TGCAGTGCTAGAGATCCGCAGGGGGGCAATCAGCCCCAGCATTTT.